Detailed here is one T cell receptor (beta chain). Its antigen is currently not known. No base quality values were provided; no much bigger clone lies one nucleotide off. Via the germline V gene, CDR1 is ENHRY and CDR2 SYGVKD. V is cut by 4 bases and J by 3 bases, and the space between the germline ends is 10 bases. The CDR3 numbers 15 residues from cysteine through phenylalanine. Just CDR3 DNA is preserved here, 45 bases in frame from base 1. Per the publication, the treatment or condition label means: allogeneic hematopoietic cell transplantation with graft depleted of TCRalphabeta T cells and CD19 B cells. The transplant recipients were children given TCRalphabeta/CD19-depleted allogeneic hematopoietic cell grafts. Receptor amplification or capture employed PCR. Sequenced using an Illumina HiSeq 2500. To normalize quantification of the TCRbeta repertoire, the TCR libraries were built with molecular barcoding that relied on unique molecular identifiers. The public reads were quality trimmed at Q25 with fastp and then assembled into clones with MiXCR by TCRdb, keeping productive beta chains. Rows matching on CDR3 protein sequence are summarized as one entry with the most common DNA and genes. This sample comprises 350,000 to 500,000 distinct CDR3 sequences, about 45% of them detected only once. In total, the top ten clones hold 27% of the sample.

These data come from a study of T-cell reconstitution after alpha-beta-depleted transplantation in children (dated by TCRdb to 2016 to 2017). Regarding the study in general: Using TCR repertoire profiling, the study followed T-cell immune reconstitution in a quantitative way in children after TCRalphabeta/CD19-depleted allogeneic hematopoietic cell transplantation.

The paper's findings and limits, for the study overall: In some patients, the high TCRbeta diversity seen at day 60 was put down to recipient T cells and intrathymic progenitors that had survived conditioning. Over subsequent months, a decline in hyperexpanded clone frequencies was noted, and after one year, T-cell counts and TCRbeta diversity were mostly ascribed to newly produced T cells. Apparently early alphabetaT-cell count recovery about two months after transplant reportedly relied on only several hundred rapidly expanded clones derived from non-depleted graft cells.

The material sequenced was PBMCs, taken before TCRalphabeta/CD19-depleted stem cell transplant. The chain uses TRBV10-3 and TRBJ2-6, with the D gene too uncertain to name. This sequence was found in a girl aged 2 to 9 with aplastic anemia, due to receive a stem cell transplant. The CDR3 here reads CAISGAFNGANVLTF. The bases read TGTGCCATCAGTGGCGCGTTTAATGGGGCCAACGTCCTGACTTTC.